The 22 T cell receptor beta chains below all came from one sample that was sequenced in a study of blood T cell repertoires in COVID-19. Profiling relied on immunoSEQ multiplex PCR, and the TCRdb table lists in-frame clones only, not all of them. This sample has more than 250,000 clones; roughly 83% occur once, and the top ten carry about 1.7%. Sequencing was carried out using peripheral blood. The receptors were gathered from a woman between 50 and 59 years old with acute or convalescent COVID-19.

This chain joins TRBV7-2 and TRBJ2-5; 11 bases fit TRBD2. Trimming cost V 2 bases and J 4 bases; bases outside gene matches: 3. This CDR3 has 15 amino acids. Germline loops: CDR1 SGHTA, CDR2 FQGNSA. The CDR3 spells CASSLTSGSSETQYF. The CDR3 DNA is TGTGCCAGCAGCTTAACTAGCGGGAGTTCAGAGACCCAGTACTTC.

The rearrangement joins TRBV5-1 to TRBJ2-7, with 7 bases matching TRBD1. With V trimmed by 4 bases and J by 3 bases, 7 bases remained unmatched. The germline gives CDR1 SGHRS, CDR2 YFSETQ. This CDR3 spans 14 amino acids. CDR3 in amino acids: CASSQTTGVYEQYF. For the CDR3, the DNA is TGCGCCAGCAGCCAAACCACAGGGGTCTACGAGCAGTACTTC.

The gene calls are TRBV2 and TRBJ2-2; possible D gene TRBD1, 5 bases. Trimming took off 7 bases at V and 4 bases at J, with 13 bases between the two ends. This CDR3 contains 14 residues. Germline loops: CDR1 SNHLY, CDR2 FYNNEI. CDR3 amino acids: CASIKDILTGELFF. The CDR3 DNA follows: TGTGCCAGCATTAAGGACATACTCACCGGGGAGCTGTTTTTT. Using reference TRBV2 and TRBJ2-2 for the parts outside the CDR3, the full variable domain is EPEVTQTPSHQVTQMGQEVILRCVPISNHLYFYWYRQILGQKVEFLVSFYNNEISEKSEIFDDQFSVERPDGSNFTLKIRSTKLEDSAMYFCASIKDILTGELFFGEGSRLTVL.

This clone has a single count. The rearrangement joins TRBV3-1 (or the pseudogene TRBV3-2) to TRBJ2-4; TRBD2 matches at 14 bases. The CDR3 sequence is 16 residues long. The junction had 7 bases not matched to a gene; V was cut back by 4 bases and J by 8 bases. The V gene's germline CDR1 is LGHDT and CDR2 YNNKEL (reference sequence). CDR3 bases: TGTGCCAGCAGCCGAAGTGGGGGACTAGCGGGGGACATTCAGTACTTC. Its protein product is CASSRSGGLAGDIQYF.

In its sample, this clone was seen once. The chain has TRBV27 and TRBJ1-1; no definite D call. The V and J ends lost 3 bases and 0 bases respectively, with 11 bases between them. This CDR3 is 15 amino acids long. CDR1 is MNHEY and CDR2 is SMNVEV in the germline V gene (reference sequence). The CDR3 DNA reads TGTGCCAGCAGTTTCGGGAATAGCCTGAACACTGAAGCTTTCTTT. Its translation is CASSFGNSLNTEAFF.

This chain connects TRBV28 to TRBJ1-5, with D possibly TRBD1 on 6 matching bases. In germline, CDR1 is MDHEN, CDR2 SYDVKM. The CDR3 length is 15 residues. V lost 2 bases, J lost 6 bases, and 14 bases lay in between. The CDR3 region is CASSLSTGTGQPQHF. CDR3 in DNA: TGTGCCAGCAGTTTAAGTACAGGGACGGGTCAGCCCCAGCATTTT.

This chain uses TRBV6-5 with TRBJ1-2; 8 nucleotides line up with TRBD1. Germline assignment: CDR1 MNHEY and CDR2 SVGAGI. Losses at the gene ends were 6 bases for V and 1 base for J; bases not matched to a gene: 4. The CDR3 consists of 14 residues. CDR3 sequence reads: CASRKDRDNYGYTF. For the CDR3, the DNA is TGTGCCAGCAGGAAGGACAGGGATAACTATGGCTACACCTTC.

In nucleotides, the CDR3 is TGTGCCAGCAGGCATTTGGCAGGCTCGCTCGAGCAGTACTTC. Its translation: CASRHLAGSLEQYF. V and J are TRBV28 and TRBJ2-7; D uncertain. The V end lost 6 bases, the J end lost 6 bases, and 18 bases lay between the germline ends. Germline V gene data show CDR1 as MDHEN and CDR2 as SYDVKM. The CDR3 loop spans 14 amino acids.

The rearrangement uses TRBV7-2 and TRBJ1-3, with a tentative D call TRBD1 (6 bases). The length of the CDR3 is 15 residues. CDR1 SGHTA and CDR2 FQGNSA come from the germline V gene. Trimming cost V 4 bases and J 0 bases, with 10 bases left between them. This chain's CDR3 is CASSSGTISGNTIYF. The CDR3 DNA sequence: TGTGCCAGCAGCTCCGGGACAATCTCTGGAAACACCATATATTTT. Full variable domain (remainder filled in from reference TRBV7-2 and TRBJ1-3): GAGVSQSPSNKVTEKGKDVELRCDPISGHTALYWYRQSLGQGLEFLIYFQGNSAPDKSGLPSDRFSAERTGGSVSTLTIQRTQQEDSAVYLCASSSGTISGNTIYFGEGSWLTVV.

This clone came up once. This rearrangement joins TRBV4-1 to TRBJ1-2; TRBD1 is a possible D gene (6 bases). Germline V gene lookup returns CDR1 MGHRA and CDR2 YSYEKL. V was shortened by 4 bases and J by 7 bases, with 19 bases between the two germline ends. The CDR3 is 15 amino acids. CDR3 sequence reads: CASSPPAGAEVGYTF. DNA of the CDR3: TGCGCCAGCAGCCCCCCGGCAGGGGCAGAGGTTGGCTACACCTTC.

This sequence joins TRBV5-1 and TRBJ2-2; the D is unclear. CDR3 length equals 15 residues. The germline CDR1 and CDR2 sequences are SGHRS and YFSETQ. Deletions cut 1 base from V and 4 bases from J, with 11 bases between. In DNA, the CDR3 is TGCGCCAGCAGCTTGCGCGGTGTGGGCACCGGGGAGCTGTTTTTT. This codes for CASSLRGVGTGELFF.

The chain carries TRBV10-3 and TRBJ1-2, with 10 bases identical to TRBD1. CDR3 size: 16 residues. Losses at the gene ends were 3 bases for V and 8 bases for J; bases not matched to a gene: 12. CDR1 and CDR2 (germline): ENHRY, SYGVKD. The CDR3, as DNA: TGTGCCATCAGTGATACGGGCAGACAGGGGGCTGGCGGCTACACCTTC. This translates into CAISDTGRQGAGGYTF.

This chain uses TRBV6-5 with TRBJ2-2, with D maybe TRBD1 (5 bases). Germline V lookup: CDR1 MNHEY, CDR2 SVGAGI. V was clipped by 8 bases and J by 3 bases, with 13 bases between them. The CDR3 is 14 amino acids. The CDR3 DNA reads TGTGCCAGCGGGGTCGACAGATACACCGGGGAGCTGTTTTTT. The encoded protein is CASGVDRYTGELFF.

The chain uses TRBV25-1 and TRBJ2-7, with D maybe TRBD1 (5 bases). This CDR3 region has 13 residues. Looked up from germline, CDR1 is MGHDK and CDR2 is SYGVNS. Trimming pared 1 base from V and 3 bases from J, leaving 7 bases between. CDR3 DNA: TGTGCCAGCAGTGAATCAGGGAACTACGAGCAGTACTTC. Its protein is CASSESGNYEQYF.

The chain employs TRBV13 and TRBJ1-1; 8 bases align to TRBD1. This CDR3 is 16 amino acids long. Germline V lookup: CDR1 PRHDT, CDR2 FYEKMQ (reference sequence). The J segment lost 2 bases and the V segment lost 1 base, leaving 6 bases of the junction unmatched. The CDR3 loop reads CASSLVGDRTNTEAFF. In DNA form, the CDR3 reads TGTGCCAGCAGCTTAGTTGGGGACAGGACAAACACTGAAGCTTTCTTT.

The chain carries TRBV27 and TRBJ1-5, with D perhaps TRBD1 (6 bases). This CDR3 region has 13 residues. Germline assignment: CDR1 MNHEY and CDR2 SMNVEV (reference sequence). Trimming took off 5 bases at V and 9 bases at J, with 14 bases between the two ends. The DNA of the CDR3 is TGTGCCAGCAGTGCGGGGGCCACGAGGCCCCAGCATTTT. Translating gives CASSAGATRPQHF.

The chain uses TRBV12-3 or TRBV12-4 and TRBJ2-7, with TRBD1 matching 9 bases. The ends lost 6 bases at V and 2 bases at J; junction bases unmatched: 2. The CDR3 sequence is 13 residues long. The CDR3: CASRWTGAYEQYF. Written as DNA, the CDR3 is TGTGCCAGCAGATGGACAGGGGCCTACGAGCAGTACTTC.

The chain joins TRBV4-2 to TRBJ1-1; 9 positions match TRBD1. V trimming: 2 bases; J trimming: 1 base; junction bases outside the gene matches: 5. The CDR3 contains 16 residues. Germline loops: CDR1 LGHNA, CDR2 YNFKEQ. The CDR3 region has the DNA TGTGCCAGCAGCCAAAAACCGGGACAGGGGAACACTGAAGCTTTCTTT. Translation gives CASSQKPGQGNTEAFF.

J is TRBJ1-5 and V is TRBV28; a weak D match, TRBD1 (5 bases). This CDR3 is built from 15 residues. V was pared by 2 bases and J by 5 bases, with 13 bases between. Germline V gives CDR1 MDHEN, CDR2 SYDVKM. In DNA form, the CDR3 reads TGTGCCAGCAGTTTAGCAGGGAGGATCGATCAGCCCCAGCATTTT. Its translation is CASSLAGRIDQPQHF.

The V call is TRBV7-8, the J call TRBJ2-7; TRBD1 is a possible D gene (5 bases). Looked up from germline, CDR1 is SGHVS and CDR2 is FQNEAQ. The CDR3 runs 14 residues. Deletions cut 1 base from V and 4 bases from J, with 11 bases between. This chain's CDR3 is CASSLGGNQYEQYF. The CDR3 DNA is TGTGCCAGCAGCTTAGGGGGCAATCAATACGAGCAGTACTTC. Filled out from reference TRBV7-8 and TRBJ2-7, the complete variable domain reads GAGVSQSPRYKVAKRGQDVALRCDPISGHVSLFWYQQALGQGPEFLTYFQNEAQLDKSGLPSDRFFAERPEGSVSTLKIQRTQQEDSAVYLCASSLGGNQYEQYFGPGTRLTVT.

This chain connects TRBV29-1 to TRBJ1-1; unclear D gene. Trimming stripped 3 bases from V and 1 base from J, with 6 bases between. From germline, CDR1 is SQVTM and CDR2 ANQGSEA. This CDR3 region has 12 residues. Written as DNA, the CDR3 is TGCAGCGTTGATCAACAGAACACTGAAGCTTTCTTT. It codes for CSVDQQNTEAFF.

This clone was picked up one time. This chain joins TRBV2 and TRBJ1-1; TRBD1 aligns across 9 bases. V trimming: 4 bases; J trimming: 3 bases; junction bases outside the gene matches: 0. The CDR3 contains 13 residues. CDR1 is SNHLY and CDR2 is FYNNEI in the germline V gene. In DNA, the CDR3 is TGTGCCAGCAGTGGACAGGGGGACACTGAAGCTTTCTTT. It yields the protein CASSGQGDTEAFF.